The 17 T cell receptor beta chains presented below share a single source sample, sequenced in a study of T-cell reconstitution after alpha-beta-depleted transplantation in children. Preparation of the TCRbeta library involved a method that used unique molecular identifiers. TCRdb recomputed calls from the PCR reads with MiXCR, one row per CDR3 protein. The sample records fewer than 90,000 distinct CDR3 sequences, roughly 6.6% being singletons. Source: PBMCs from the stem cell graft donor, taken from the stem cell graft. Receptors were obtained from a human donor who donated a stem cell graft to a child with acute lymphoblastic leukemia.

This clonotype has ten or more counts. At one of its ends the junction is not consistent with the germline gene, which may arise from a read error. The chain employs TRBV7-8 and TRBJ2-3, with 8 bases lining up with TRBD2. CDR1 is SGHVS and CDR2 is FQNEAQ in the germline V gene. The CDR3 totals 16 residues. The DNA of the CDR3 is TGTGCCAGCAGCGGGAGAGGACGGACTAGCACAGATACGCATTATTTT. The encoded protein is CASSGRGRTSTDTHYF.

V gene TRBV5-1 combines with J gene TRBJ1-3; D is unresolved. Per the germline V gene, CDR1 is SGHRS and CDR2 is YFSETQ. V shed 5 bases and J shed 4 bases, with 16 bases lying between them. The CDR3 consists of 15 residues. The CDR3 protein is CASSLEGNRGNTIYF. In nucleotides, the CDR3 is TGCGCCAGCAGTTTAGAAGGGAACCGAGGAAACACCATATATTTT. Full variable domain (remainder filled in from reference TRBV5-1 and TRBJ1-3): KAGVTQTPRYLIKTRGQQVTLSCSPISGHRSVSWYQQTPGQGLQFLFEYFSETQRNKGNFPGRFSGRQFSNSRSEMNVSTLELGDSALYLCASSLEGNRGNTIYFGEGSWLTVV.

Concerning this clonotype itself: At one end the junction does not follow the germline gene, possibly because of a read error. The V gene is TRBV2, the J gene TRBJ2-3; D is uncertain. The CDR3 contains 15 residues. Germline V gene data show CDR1 as SNHLY and CDR2 as FYNNEI. The CDR3 sequence is CASREEYYNTDTQYF. The CDR3 region has the DNA TGTGCCAGCAGGGAAGAGTACTACAACACAGATACGCAGTATTTT.

This clonotype was recorded many times. The chain couples TRBV20-1 to TRBJ2-1; 12 bases are shared with TRBD2. Per germline, CDR1 DFQATT and CDR2 SNEGSKA (reference sequence). The V and J ends lost 6 bases and 10 bases, in that order; junction bases with no gene match: 13. CDR3 length: 15 residues. The CDR3 nucleotides read TGCAGTGCCTCCCGGCTAGCGGGAGGGGTGGGGGAGCAGTTCTTC. It specifies CSASRLAGGVGEQFF.

The CDR3 protein is CATSDLSGGSYNEQFF. The CDR3, as DNA: TGTGCCACCAGTGATCTCTCGGGAGGGTCCTACAATGAGCAGTTCTTC. V gene TRBV24-1 combines with J gene TRBJ2-1, with 8 bases that match TRBD2. The germline V gene has CDR1 KGHDR and CDR2 SFDVKD. After removal of 3 bases from V and 1 base from J, the junction contained 4 bases not matched to a gene. The CDR3 totals 16 residues.

This clonotype was found many times. This sequence joins TRBV7-2 and TRBJ2-5, with 8 nucleotides matching TRBD2. Germline trimming cut 3 bases from V and 2 bases from J; bases unmatched to any gene: 8. The CDR3 loop spans 16 amino acids. Germline V gene data show CDR1 as SGHTA and CDR2 as FQGNSA. The CDR3 reads CASSFLGAGVQETQYF. The CDR3 bases are TGTGCCAGCAGCTTTCTCGGAGCGGGGGTACAAGAGACCCAGTACTTC. The entire variable domain, with the rest obtained from reference TRBV7-2 and TRBJ2-5, is as follows: GAGVSQSPSNKVTEKGKDVELRCDPISGHTALYWYRQSLGQGLEFLIYFQGNSAPDKSGLPSDRFSAERTGGSVSTLTIQRTQQEDSAVYLCASSFLGAGVQETQYFGPGTRLLVL.

There are a few counts of this clonotype. This sequence joins TRBV6-5 and TRBJ2-3; 8 nucleotides line up with TRBD2. Germline V gene lookup returns CDR1 MNHEY and CDR2 SVGAGI. This CDR3 is built from 14 residues. V was clipped by 8 bases and J by 4 bases; unmatched bases: 8. For the CDR3, the DNA is TGTGCCAGCTCCGCCCGGGGGGGGGCAGATACGCAGTATTTT. The encoded protein is CASSARGGADTQYF.

There are many counts of this clonotype. The rearrangement links TRBV6-5 to TRBJ2-7; 16 bases agree with TRBD2. In germline, CDR1 is MNHEY, CDR2 SVGAGI. The CDR3 runs 18 residues. Losses at the gene ends were 6 bases for V and 3 bases for J; bases not matched to a gene: 11. The DNA for the CDR3 is TGTGCCAGCAGACCGGGACTAGCGGGAGGGTTCTCCATCTACGAGCAGTACTTC. Protein product: CASRPGLAGGFSIYEQYF.

This clonotype was observed at least ten times. This rearrangement joins TRBV7-9 to TRBJ1-1, with D tentatively TRBD1 (5 bases). The CDR3 has 16 amino acids. The germline gives CDR1 SEHNR, CDR2 FQNEAQ (reference sequence). V was shortened by 6 bases and J by 1 base, with 18 bases between the two germline ends. The CDR3 nucleotides are TGTGCCAGCAGACCTGGCACAGGACGGAGGAACACTGAAGCTTTCTTT. This codes for CASRPGTGRRNTEAFF.

The sample holds many counts of this clonotype. The V call is TRBV29-1, the J call TRBJ2-7, with D tentatively TRBD2 (5 bases). Germline CDR1 and CDR2: SQVTM and ANQGSEA. V lost 6 bases and J lost 0, with 9 bases in between. The CDR3 sequence is 12 residues long. The CDR3 DNA reads as TGCAGCGTCCGGGGATCCTCCTACGAGCAGTACTTC. Its protein product is CSVRGSSYEQYF.

This clonotype was counted many times. The rearrangement uses TRBV5-1 and TRBJ1-1, with 8 bases that match TRBD1. The V gene end was trimmed by 5 bases and the J gene end by 8 bases; junction bases not matched to a gene: 11. The CDR3 is made up of 14 amino acids. CDR1 and CDR2 (germline): SGHRS, YFSETQ. The CDR3 nucleotides read TGCGCCAGCAGAAGTGGGGGAAGGGACAGGGAAGCTTTCTTT. The encoded protein is CASRSGGRDREAFF.

Only a few counts were recorded for this clonotype. The chain joins TRBV6-1 to TRBJ1-2, with 10 bases fitting TRBD1. With 6 bases clipped from V and 7 bases from J, the junction kept 8 bases outside the gene matches. There are 14 residues in the CDR3. Germline V gene lookup returns CDR1 MNHNS and CDR2 SASEGT. The CDR3 sequence: CASRTGQGYGGYTF. For the CDR3, the DNA is TGTGCCAGCAGGACGGGACAGGGGTACGGTGGCTACACCTTC.

The chain couples TRBV7-9 to TRBJ2-3, with D possibly matching TRBD2 (6 bases). Trimming shortened V by 6 bases and J by 1 base, and 8 bases separated the two germline ends. The length of the CDR3 is 13 residues. Germline CDR1 reads SEHNR; CDR2 reads FQNEAQ (reference sequence). The chain's CDR3 is CASSPSGTDTQYF. In DNA form, the CDR3 reads TGTGCCAGCAGTCCTAGCGGCACAGATACGCAGTATTTT.

Ten or more counts support this clonotype. J is TRBJ2-1 and V is TRBV27; 10 bases line up with TRBD2. Germline loops: CDR1 MNHEY, CDR2 SMNVEV (reference sequence). The V segment lost 5 bases and the J segment 2 bases; nucleotides outside the gene matches: 3. There are 15 residues in the CDR3. Here the CDR3 reads CASSATSGAYNEQFF. CDR3 nucleotide sequence: TGTGCCAGCAGTGCCACTAGCGGGGCCTACAATGAGCAGTTCTTC.

The sample holds many counts of this clonotype. The chain uses TRBV28 and TRBJ2-7; 7 bases are a match to TRBD2. This CDR3 spans 14 amino acids. J lost 6 bases, V lost 7 bases, and 12 bases had no gene match. Germline CDR1 and CDR2: MDHEN and SYDVKM. The CDR3 nucleotides are TGTGCCAGCACCATTGGCGGACTAGTCGTCGAGCAGTACTTC. This gives the protein CASTIGGLVVEQYF.

This clonotype was seen many times. This chain uses TRBV20-1 with TRBJ2-2; 13 bases line up with TRBD2. Trimming removed 1 base from V and 1 base from J; junction bases left unmatched: 9. The CDR3 has 19 residues. Germline V gene data show CDR1 as DFQATT and CDR2 as SNEGSKA (reference sequence). The DNA of the CDR3 is TGCAGTGCTAGAGTCCCCCGGACTAGCGGGAGCGGGAACACCGGGGAGCTGTTTTTT. Its protein is CSARVPRTSGSGNTGELFF.

In this sample, this clonotype turned up a few times. This chain connects TRBV29-1 to TRBJ1-5, with D hard to call. The CDR3 spans 13 residues. From germline, CDR1 is SQVTM and CDR2 ANQGSEA. Trimming cost V 0 bases and J 4 bases, with 7 bases left between them. CDR3 residues: CSVEESGNQPQHF. The CDR3 coding sequence is TGCAGCGTTGAAGAGTCGGGGAATCAGCCCCAGCATTTT.